This T cell receptor beta chain was recovered during a study of blood T cells in healthy people across ages. The CDR3 extends over 14 amino acids. V was clipped by 7 bases and J by 1 base, with 13 bases between them. The use of a sample-barcoded 5' primer and a J-beta primer mix characterized a second PCR of about 7 to 12 cycles. MiXCR, applied by TCRdb to the 5' RACE reads, yields one record per CDR3 protein. The sample yields about 810,000 distinct CDR3 sequences, approximately 35% seen once. Sequenced sample: blood. The receptor's source is a man younger than 35 in good health. This chain connects TRBV12-3 or TRBV12-4 to TRBJ1-1; D gene uncertain. The CDR3 nucleotides read TGTGCCAGCACCCCTGGCGGCACGAACACTGAAGCTTTCTTT. Protein: CASTPGGTNTEAFF.